Below, one TCR beta chain is given with its context. Antigen: not known. The donors, healthy Caucasians from Russia, were aged 6 to 90. The data originate from a study of blood T cells in healthy people across ages. The CDR3 length is 11 residues. Germline V CDR1 and CDR2: LGHDT, YNNKEL (reference sequence). Trimming pared 8 bases from V and 8 bases from J, leaving 9 bases between. Study results and caveats: It was found that TCR beta diversity correlated strongly with the percentage of naive T cells. Long-lived donors carried more naive CD4+ cells and greater diversity than aged donors.

Using a J-beta primer mix together with a sample-barcoded 5' primer, a second PCR was run for about 6 to 12 cycles. TCRdb reanalysed the 5' RACE reads using MiXCR and keeps one entry per CDR3 protein. The sample contains about 1.4 million distinct CDR3 sequences, roughly 60% of which appear only once. The sequence came from a young man in good health. Sequencing was performed on blood. The chain has TRBV3-1 and TRBJ1-4; D perhaps matches TRBD1 (5 bases). In DNA, the CDR3 is TGTGCCAGCGGGACGCGAGAAAAACTGTTTTTT. Translation gives CASGTREKLFF. The whole variable domain, remainder taken from reference TRBV3-1 and TRBJ1-4, is DTAVSQTPKYLVTQMGNDKSIKCEQNLGHDTMYWYKQDSKKFLKIMFSYNNKELIINETVPNRFSPKSPDKAHLNLHINSLELGDSAVYFCASGTREKLFFGSGTQLSVL.